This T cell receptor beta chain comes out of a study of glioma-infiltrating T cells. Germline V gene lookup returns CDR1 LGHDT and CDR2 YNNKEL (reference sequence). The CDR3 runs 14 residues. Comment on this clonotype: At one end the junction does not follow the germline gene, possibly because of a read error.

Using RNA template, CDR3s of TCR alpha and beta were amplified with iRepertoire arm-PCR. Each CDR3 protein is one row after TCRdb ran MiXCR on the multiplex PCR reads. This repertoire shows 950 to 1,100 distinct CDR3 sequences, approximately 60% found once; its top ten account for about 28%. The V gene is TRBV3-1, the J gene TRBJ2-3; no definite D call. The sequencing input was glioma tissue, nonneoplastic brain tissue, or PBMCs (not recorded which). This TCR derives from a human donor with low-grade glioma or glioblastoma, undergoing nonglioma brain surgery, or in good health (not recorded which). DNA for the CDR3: TGTGCCAGCAGCCAAGATGCTGGGATTGACACCTTGTACTTT. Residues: CASSQDAGIDTLYF.